This TCR beta chain was documented in a study of CD8+CD57+ T cells in acquired aplastic anemia. As concerns this clonotype: Just one base apart from a much larger clone, this may be a read error.

Genomic DNA, serving as template, underwent TCR beta VDJ and CDR3 profiling. TCRdb reprocessed the reads via MiXCR and lists one record per CDR3 protein. The top ten hold around 0.82% of the sample, which has about 470,000 distinct CDR3 sequences, around 30% seen once. Only patients with CD8+CD57+ cell expansion on flow cytometry were chosen for sequencing. Sequencing used sorted CD4+, CD8+, or CD8+CD57+ T cells (not recorded which) from PBMCs. This receptor was obtained from a human donor with aplastic anemia.

The CDR3 bases are TGTGCCAGCAGCATAAGACAGGGGGCTACCTACGAGCGGTACTTC. Encoded protein: CASSIRQGATYERYF. The chain combines TRBV7-6 with TRBJ2-7, with 10 positions matching TRBD1. CDR1 is SGHVS and CDR2 is FNYEAQ in the germline V gene. There are 15 residues in the CDR3. Based on the CDR3 plus reference TRBV7-6 and TRBJ2-7, the full variable domain is GAGVSQSPRYKVTKRGQDVALRCDPISGHVSLYWYRQALGQGPEFLTYFNYEAQQDKSGLPNDRFSAERPEGSISTLTIQRTEQRDSAMYRCASSIRQGATYERYFGPGTRLTVT.